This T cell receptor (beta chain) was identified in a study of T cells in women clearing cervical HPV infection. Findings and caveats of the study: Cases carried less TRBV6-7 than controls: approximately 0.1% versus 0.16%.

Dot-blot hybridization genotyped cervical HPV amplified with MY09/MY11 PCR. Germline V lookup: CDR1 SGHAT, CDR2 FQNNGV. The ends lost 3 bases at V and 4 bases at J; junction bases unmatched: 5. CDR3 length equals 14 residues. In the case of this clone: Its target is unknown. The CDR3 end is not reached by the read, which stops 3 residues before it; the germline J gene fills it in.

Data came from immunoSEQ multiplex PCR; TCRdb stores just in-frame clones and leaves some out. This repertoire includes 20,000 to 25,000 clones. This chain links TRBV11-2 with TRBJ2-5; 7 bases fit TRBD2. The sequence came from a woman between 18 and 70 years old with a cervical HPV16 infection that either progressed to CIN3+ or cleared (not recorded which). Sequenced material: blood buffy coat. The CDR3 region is CASSLVLARETQYF. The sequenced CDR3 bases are TGTGCCAGCAGCTTGGTACTAGCGAGAGAGACC. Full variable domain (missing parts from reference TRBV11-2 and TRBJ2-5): EAGVAQSPRYKIIEKRQSVAFWCNPISGHATLYWYQQILGQGPKLLIQFQNNGVVDDSQLPKDRFSAERLKGVDSTLKIQPAKLEDSAVYLCASSLVLARETQYFGPGTRLLVL.